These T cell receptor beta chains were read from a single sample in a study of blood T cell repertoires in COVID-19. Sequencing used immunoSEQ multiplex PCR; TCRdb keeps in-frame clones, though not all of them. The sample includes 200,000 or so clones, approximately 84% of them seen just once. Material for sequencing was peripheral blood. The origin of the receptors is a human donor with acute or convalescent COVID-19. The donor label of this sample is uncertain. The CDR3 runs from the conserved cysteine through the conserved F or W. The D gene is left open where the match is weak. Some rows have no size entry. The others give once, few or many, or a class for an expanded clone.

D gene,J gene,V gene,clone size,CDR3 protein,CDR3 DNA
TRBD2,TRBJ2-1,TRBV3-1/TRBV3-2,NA,CASSQGLAGANEQFF,TGTGCCAGCAGCCAAGGTCTAGCGGGGGCCAATGAGCAGTTCTTC
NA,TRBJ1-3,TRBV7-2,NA,CASSSSDRKGGNTIYF,TGTGCCAGCAGCTCATCTGACAGGAAGGGTGGAAACACCATATATTTT
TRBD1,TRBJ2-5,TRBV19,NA,CASSRTGETQYF,TGTGCCAGTAGTCGGACAGGGGAGACCCAGTACTTC
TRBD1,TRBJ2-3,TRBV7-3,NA,CASSLGIPGTATDTQYF,TGTGCCAGCAGCTTAGGTATCCCGGGGACAGCCACAGATACGCAGTATTTT
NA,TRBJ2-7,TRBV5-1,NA,CASSLGYGFLSSYEQYF,TGCGCCAGCAGCTTGGGTTACGGGTTTCTTAGCTCCTACGAGCAGTACTTC
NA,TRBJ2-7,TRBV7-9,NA,CASSFDWYEQYF,TGTGCCAGCAGCTTCGACTGGTACGAGCAGTACTTC
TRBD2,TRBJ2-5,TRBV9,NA,CASSVFGLEQETQYF,TGTGCCAGCAGCGTCTTTGGACTAGAACAAGAGACCCAGTACTTC
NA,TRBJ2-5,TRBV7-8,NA,CASVSLGGEAETQYF,TGTGCCAGTGTCTCCCTAGGGGGAGAGGCGGAGACCCAGTACTTC
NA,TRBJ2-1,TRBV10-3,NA,CAISEGGRQFF,TGTGCCATCAGTGAGGGTGGGAGGCAGTTCTTC
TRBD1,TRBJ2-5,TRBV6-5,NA,CASSYSSTGGETQYF,TGTGCCAGCAGTTACTCGTCGACAGGGGGGGAGACCCAGTACTTC
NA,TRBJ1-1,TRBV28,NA,CASSLGGIEAFF,TGTGCCAGCAGTCTTGGGGGGATTGAAGCTTTCTTT
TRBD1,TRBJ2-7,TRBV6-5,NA,CASATTHSGGYEQYF,TGTGCCAGCGCTACCACCCACTCAGGGGGCTACGAGCAGTACTTC
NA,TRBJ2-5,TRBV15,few,CATSSGDSKYQETQYF,TGTGCCACCAGCAGTGGTGACTCGAAGTACCAAGAGACCCAGTACTTC
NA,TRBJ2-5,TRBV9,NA,CASSVGPGLQETQYF,TGTGCCAGCAGCGTAGGGCCGGGACTCCAAGAGACCCAGTACTTC
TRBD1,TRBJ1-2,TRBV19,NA,CASRRQGENYGYTF,TGTGCCAGTAGGAGACAGGGGGAGAACTATGGCTACACCTTC
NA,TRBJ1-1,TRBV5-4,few,CASRTDWNTEAFF,TGTGCCAGCAGGACTGATTGGAACACTGAAGCTTTCTTT
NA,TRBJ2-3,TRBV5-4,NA,CASSLAAGLTDTQYF,TGTGCCAGCAGCTTGGCCGCGGGGCTCACAGATACGCAGTATTTT
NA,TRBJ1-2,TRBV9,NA,CASSVAAGLNYGYTF,TGTGCCAGCAGCGTAGCGGCAGGTCTTAACTATGGCTACACCTTC
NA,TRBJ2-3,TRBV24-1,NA,CATSDFGGAQYF,TGTGCCACCAGTGATTTCGGAGGCGCGCAGTATTTT
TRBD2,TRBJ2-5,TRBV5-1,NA,CASSWGEYGGRARNVETQYF,TGCGCCAGCAGCTGGGGGGAATATGGCGGGAGGGCCAGAAATGTAGAGACCCAGTACTTC
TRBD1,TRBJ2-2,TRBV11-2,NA,CASTKTGGGVGELFF,TGTGCCAGCACCAAGACAGGGGGTGGTGTCGGGGAGCTGTTTTTT
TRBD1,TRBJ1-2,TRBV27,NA,CASSLAGGLAGYGYTF,TGTGCCAGCAGTTTGGCAGGGGGCCTAGCTGGGTATGGCTACACCTTC
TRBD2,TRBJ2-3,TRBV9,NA,CASSTRGLAGGPGYTDTQYF,TGTGCCAGCAGCACCAGGGGACTAGCGGGAGGGCCGGGATACACAGATACGCAGTATTTT
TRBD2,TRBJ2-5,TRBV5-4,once,CASSPGLAEGGPQGGTQYF,TGTGCCAGCAGCCCGGGACTAGCGGAAGGGGGCCCCCAAGGAGGGACCCAGTACTTC
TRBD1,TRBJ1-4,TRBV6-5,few,CASSKQGAGEKLFF,TGTGCCAGCAGTAAACAGGGGGCGGGTGAAAAACTGTTTTTT
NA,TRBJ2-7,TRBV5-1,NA,CASSALTPYEQYF,TGCGCCAGCAGCGCCCTGACTCCCTACGAGCAGTACTTC
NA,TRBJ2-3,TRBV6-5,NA,CASSYQTSRPTDTQYF,TGTGCCAGCAGTTACCAAACTAGCCGGCCCACAGATACGCAGTATTTT
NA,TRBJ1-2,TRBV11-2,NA,CASSLVGDGYGYTF,TGTGCCAGCAGCTTAGTCGGGGATGGCTATGGCTACACCTTC
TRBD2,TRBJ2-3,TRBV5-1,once,CASSVYELAEGRPQYF,TGCGCCAGCAGCGTATACGAACTAGCGGAAGGAAGGCCGCAGTATTTT
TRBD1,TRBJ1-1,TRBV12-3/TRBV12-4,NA,CASSFGTDTEAFF,TGTGCCAGCAGTTTCGGGACAGACACTGAAGCTTTCTTT
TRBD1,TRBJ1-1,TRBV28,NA,CASSPNRGGNTEAFF,TGTGCCAGCAGTCCAAACAGGGGCGGAAACACTGAAGCTTTCTTT
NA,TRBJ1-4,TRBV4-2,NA,CASSPAPATNEKLFF,TGTGCCAGCAGCCCCGCACCAGCAACTAATGAAAAACTGTTTTTT
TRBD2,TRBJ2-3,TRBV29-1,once,CSGTSGPSTDTQYF,TGCAGCGGGACTAGCGGACCTAGCACAGATACGCAGTATTTT
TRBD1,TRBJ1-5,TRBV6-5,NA,CASSVDRPGQPQHF,TGTGCCAGCAGCGTGGACAGGCCGGGTCAGCCCCAGCATTTT
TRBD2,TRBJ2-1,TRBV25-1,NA,CASSEALAGGREQFF,TGTGCCAGCAGTGAGGCCCTAGCGGGAGGTCGTGAGCAGTTCTTC
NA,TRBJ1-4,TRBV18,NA,CASSPPDREKLFF,TGTGCCAGCTCACCACCGGACAGAGAAAAACTGTTTTTT
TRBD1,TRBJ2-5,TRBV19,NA,CASSTGDFQETQYF,TGTGCCAGTTCGACAGGGGATTTCCAAGAGACCCAGTACTTC
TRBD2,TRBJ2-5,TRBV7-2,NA,CASSGGGGLAGVVETQYF,TGTGCCAGCAGCGGAGGGGGGGGACTAGCGGGAGTAGTAGAGACCCAGTACTTC
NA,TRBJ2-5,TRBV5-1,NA,CASSLGLEETQYF,TGCGCCAGCAGCTTGGGACTCGAAGAGACCCAGTACTTC
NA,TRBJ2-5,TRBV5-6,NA,CASSPGYGETQYF,TGTGCCAGCAGCCCAGGGTATGGGGAGACCCAGTACTTC
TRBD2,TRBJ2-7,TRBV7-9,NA,CASSPQTSGRAHEQYF,TGTGCCAGCAGCCCACAGACTAGCGGGAGGGCCCACGAGCAGTACTTC
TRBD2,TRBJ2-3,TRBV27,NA,CASSLREGGLLDTQYF,TGTGCCAGCAGTTTGCGGGAGGGGGGGCTCCTTGATACGCAGTATTTT
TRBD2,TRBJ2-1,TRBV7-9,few,CASSTHSGRDPIHKEQFF,TGTGCCAGCAGCACTCATAGCGGGAGGGATCCTATCCACAAGGAGCAGTTCTTC